A few counts support the clone carrying this T cell receptor beta chain. Its antigen is undetermined. The sample is drawn from a study of T-cell memory formation after mild COVID-19. The study's findings and limits: Whereas later expanders leaned CD4+, clones contracting day 15 to 85 showed a balanced CD4/CD8 makeup. Researchers report contracting CD4+ clones mostly in CM and EM, with CD8+ clones in EMRA. Pre-infection memory contained some responding clones, which suggested that cross-reactive memory had joined.

Using its own MiXCR run on the 5' RACE reads, TCRdb lists one record per CDR3 protein. Among a few hundred thousand distinct CDR3 sequences listed, roughly an eighth were seen once. Germline CDR1 SGHTA, CDR2 FQGNSA. This CDR3 region has 17 residues. The junction had 9 bases not matched to a gene; V was cut back by 1 base and J by 5 bases. The V call is TRBV7-2, the J call TRBJ2-3; TRBD2 matches 10 bases. Sample: PBMCs or a T cell subset sorted from them (not recorded which). The TCR originated in a young man who had mild COVID-19 (a few samples of this study predate the infection). Cell type and time point are not known. The chain's CDR3 is CASSLVSGGAMIDTQYF. CDR3 sequence (DNA): TGTGCCAGCAGCTTAGTAAGCGGGGGGGCGATGATAGATACGCAGTATTTT.